The TCR beta chain described here comes from a study of OX40 agonist ivuxolimab in advanced cancers. Overall study context: Clinicians treated patients with ivuxolimab, an agonistic anti-OX40 (CD134) antibody. Study outcomes and limitations: Partial responders receiving 0.1-3.0 mg/kg showed among the lowest clonal expansion. The study observed clonal expansion of CD4+ and CD8+ blood T cells by week 6 at 0.1 to 3.0 mg/kg. Normalized expansion of T-cell clones was also low for some nonresponders.

Clones were sequenced by immunoSEQ multiplex PCR, and TCRdb holds only the in-frame ones, with some missing. The sample contains about 26,000 clones, 79% of which appear only once. This CDR3 comprises 16 residues. Germline CDR1 and CDR2: SGHVS and FNYEAQ. V shed 5 bases and J 10 bases; nucleotides not matched to a gene: 8. A word on this clone: Its antigen is undetermined.

J is TRBJ2-1 and V is TRBV7-6; 16 bases are shared with TRBD2. The clonotype was recovered from an adult with an advanced solid tumor such as melanoma, head and neck, liver or kidney cancer. The material sequenced was CD4+ or CD8+ T cells sorted from blood, taken in a trial of the OX40 agonist ivuxolimab. The CDR3 bases are TGTGCCAGCAGCCGTTCTTTGGGACTAGCGGGAGGGGAGCAGTTCTTC. Translation gives CASSRSLGLAGGEQFF. The complete variable domain, with remaining parts taken from reference TRBV7-6 and TRBJ2-1, reads GAGVSQSPRYKVTKRGQDVALRCDPISGHVSLYWYRQALGQGPEFLTYFNYEAQQDKSGLPNDRFSAERPEGSISTLTIQRTEQRDSAMYRCASSRSLGLAGGEQFFGPGTRLTVL.